These 18 T cell receptor beta chains came from one sample sequenced in a study of response to subunit inactivated influenza vaccine. TCRdb reanalysed the RT-PCR reads using MiXCR and keeps one entry per CDR3 protein. Among about 580,000 distinct CDR3 sequences listed, 14% were seen once. This specimen consisted of PBMCs from blood, obtained roughly 13 days after vaccination. These TCRs come from a man aged 50 to 59 who received an inactivated influenza vaccine.

This clonotype was recorded at least ten times. The chain is built from TRBV12-3 or TRBV12-4 and TRBJ2-1; 9 nucleotides align to TRBD2. The length of the CDR3 is 17 residues. The V gene end was trimmed by 5 bases and the J gene end by 4 bases; junction bases not matched to a gene: 12. The CDR3 reads CASSIRASGVLYNEQFF. As DNA, the CDR3 is TGTGCCAGCAGTATACGGGCTAGCGGGGTTTTGTACAATGAGCAGTTCTTC.

The V gene is TRBV24-1, the J gene TRBJ2-1; D is uncertain. The germline gives CDR1 KGHDR, CDR2 SFDVKD. The CDR3 extends over 13 amino acids. The germline V and J ends were trimmed by 5 bases and 6 bases, with 10 bases remaining between them. In nucleotides, the CDR3 is TGTGCCACCAGTGTAAGGTATTCCAATGAGCAGTTCTTC. Its protein is CATSVRYSNEQFF.

This clonotype was seen ten or more times. The J gene is TRBJ2-1, the V gene TRBV6-5, with a tentative D call TRBD2 (7 bases). Trimming removed 0 bases at V and 7 bases at J, with 16 bases between. The CDR3 loop spans 16 amino acids. CDR1 and CDR2 (germline): MNHEY, SVGAGI. The CDR3 sequence is CASSYSAGARLNEQFF. The CDR3 nucleotides are TGTGCCAGCAGTTACTCGGCGGGGGCGCGTCTGAATGAGCAGTTCTTC.

This clonotype has more than one count but fewer than ten. The gene calls are TRBV20-1 and TRBJ2-1, with 12 nucleotides matching TRBD1. The CDR3 totals 15 residues. Germline V gives CDR1 DFQATT, CDR2 SNEGSKA (reference sequence). With V trimmed by 6 bases and J by 6 bases, 9 bases remained unmatched. The DNA of the CDR3 is TGCAGTGCCCCGGGACAGGGGGCGACGCTCAATGAGCAGTTCTTC. This sequence encodes CSAPGQGATLNEQFF.

The chain couples TRBV20-1 to TRBJ2-7, with a weak D call TRBD2 (5 bases). There are 13 residues in the CDR3. Germline V gives CDR1 DFQATT, CDR2 SNEGSKA (reference sequence). Trimming shortened V by 1 base and J by 7 bases, and 14 bases separated the two germline ends. This chain's CDR3 is CSARVTLAGEQYF. The CDR3 coding sequence is TGCAGTGCTAGAGTAACGCTGGCGGGTGAGCAGTACTTC.

In this sample, this clonotype turned up a few times. The chain joins TRBV6-2 or TRBV6-3 to TRBJ2-7; 12 nucleotides align to TRBD2. Germline values: CDR1 MNHEY, CDR2 SVGEGT. J was trimmed by 3 bases and V by 7 bases; bases with no gene match: 10. The CDR3 totals 16 residues. CDR3 DNA: TGTGCCAGCAACCGAAAGTCGGGACTAGCGGGCTACGAGCAGTACTTC. Amino acid sequence: CASNRKSGLAGYEQYF.

The rearrangement links TRBV4-3 to TRBJ2-7, with D tentatively TRBD2 (7 bases). CDR1 and CDR2 (germline): LGHNA, YSLEER. This CDR3 has 16 residues. The germline V and J ends were trimmed by 0 bases and 1 base, with 13 bases remaining between them. CDR3 in amino acids: CASSQDWGGFSYEQYF. CDR3 nucleotide sequence: TGCGCCAGCAGCCAAGATTGGGGGGGCTTTTCCTACGAGCAGTACTTC.

CDR3 in DNA: TGTGCCAGCAGCTGGGGGCCGGGGGGCACAGATACGCAGTATTTT. This translates into CASSWGPGGTDTQYF. The chain combines TRBV7-8 with TRBJ2-3, with D perhaps TRBD1 or TRBD2 (6 bases each). Germline CDR1 reads SGHVS; CDR2 reads FQNEAQ. This CDR3 has 15 amino acids. V was shortened by 4 bases and J by 1 base, with 12 bases between the two germline ends.

This clonotype has only a few counts. This chain links TRBV4-2 with TRBJ2-5; D gene unclear. The CDR3 loop spans 14 amino acids. Germline V gene data show CDR1 as LGHNA and CDR2 as YNFKEQ. With 4 bases removed from V and 2 bases from J, the gap between germline ends came to 11 bases. The CDR3 protein is CASSPELGQETQYF. The CDR3 region has the DNA TGTGCCAGCAGCCCAGAATTGGGACAAGAGACCCAGTACTTC.

The chain joins TRBV7-3 to TRBJ2-3, with D unresolved. The CDR3 has 15 residues. V was shortened by 5 bases and J by 5 bases, with 17 bases between the two germline ends. Germline V gene lookup returns CDR1 SGHTA and CDR2 FQGTGA. The CDR3 spells CASSQRVGSIDTQYF. For the CDR3, the DNA is TGTGCCAGCAGCCAACGTGTGGGGTCGATAGATACGCAGTATTTT.

The chain employs TRBV11-2 and TRBJ2-7; TRBD2 agrees at 10 bases. The trim removed 6 bases at V and 0 bases at J, leaving 11 bases unmatched. CDR3 length: 17 amino acids. CDR1 and CDR2 (germline): SGHAT, FQNNGV. This chain's CDR3 is CASRRSGRAFSSYEQYF. CDR3 nucleotides: TGTGCCAGCAGACGCAGCGGGAGGGCCTTCAGCTCCTACGAGCAGTACTTC.

The chain joins TRBV12-3 or TRBV12-4 to TRBJ2-7, with 8 bases matching TRBD1. This CDR3 is 12 amino acids long. The V gene end was trimmed by 6 bases and the J gene end by 6 bases; junction bases not matched to a gene: 4. In nucleotides, the CDR3 is TGTGCCAGCAGCCTCAGGGGGCCCGAGCAGTACTTC. Its translation is CASSLRGPEQYF.

The V call is TRBV7-8, the J call TRBJ2-5; possibly TRBD2 for D (6 bases). The germline CDR1 and CDR2 sequences are SGHVS and FQNEAQ. CDR3 length: 16 residues. The V gene lost 0 bases and the J gene lost 4 bases, with 15 bases spanning the gap. CDR3 DNA sequence: TGTGCCAGCAGCTTAGCGCGAACGGGACTCCGAGAGACCCAGTACTTC. It yields the protein CASSLARTGLRETQYF.

This clonotype was counted only a few times. The CDR3 nucleotides are TGTGCCAGCAGTGGGGGGGGACTAGCGGGCACAGATACGCAGTATTTT. Amino acids: CASSGGGLAGTDTQYF. The chain is built from TRBV6-1 and TRBJ2-3, with TRBD2 matching 11 bases. The ends lost 4 bases at V and 1 base at J; junction bases unmatched: 4. The V gene's germline CDR1 is MNHNS and CDR2 SASEGT. The CDR3 runs to 16 residues.

This clonotype was seen only a few times. This chain links TRBV5-1 with TRBJ1-4; possibly TRBD1 for D (5 bases). This CDR3 spans 14 amino acids. Trimming stripped 7 bases from V and 4 bases from J, with 14 bases between. Germline V lookup: CDR1 SGHRS, CDR2 YFSETQ. The DNA for the CDR3 is TGCGCCAGCGCGCCAGGGTTGGTTAATGAAAAACTGTTTTTT. It encodes CASAPGLVNEKLFF. Drawing the rest from reference TRBV5-1 and TRBJ1-4, the complete variable domain is KAGVTQTPRYLIKTRGQQVTLSCSPISGHRSVSWYQQTPGQGLQFLFEYFSETQRNKGNFPGRFSGRQFSNSRSEMNVSTLELGDSALYLCASAPGLVNEKLFFGSGTQLSVL.

In this sample, this clonotype turned up a few times. The rearrangement joins TRBV5-6 to TRBJ2-1, with 12 bases fitting TRBD2. V was clipped by 4 bases and J by 2 bases; unmatched bases: 7. Germline V gene lookup returns CDR1 SGHDT and CDR2 YYEEEE. This CDR3 is 17 amino acids long. The CDR3 reads CASSPDGLAGPYNEQFF. As DNA, the CDR3 is TGTGCCAGCAGCCCTGATGGACTAGCGGGGCCCTACAATGAGCAGTTCTTC. The variable domain in full, completed from reference TRBV5-6 and TRBJ2-1, reads DAGVTQSPTHLIKTRGQQVTLRCSPKSGHDTVSWYQQALGQGPQFIFQYYEEEERQRGNFPDRFSGHQFPNYSSELNVNALLLGDSALYLCASSPDGLAGPYNEQFFGPGTRLTVL.

This clonotype occurred a few times. The chain couples TRBV2 to TRBJ2-7; 12 bases agree with TRBD2. The V gene's germline CDR1 is SNHLY and CDR2 FYNNEI. CDR3 length: 14 amino acids. With V trimmed by 8 bases and J by 3 bases, 5 bases remained unmatched. The CDR3 DNA sequence: TGTGCCAGCCGCGAGACTAGCGGGAGCTACGAGCAGTACTTC. Protein: CASRETSGSYEQYF.

The table lists this clonotype with a few counts. This chain uses TRBV20-1 with TRBJ1-1, with 7 bases identical to TRBD1. With V trimmed by 5 bases and J by 3 bases, 9 bases remained unmatched. Germline assignment: CDR1 DFQATT and CDR2 SNEGSKA (reference sequence). The CDR3 is 14 amino acids. The CDR3 sequence is CSAYPGQTYTEAFF. The CDR3 DNA reads as TGCAGTGCTTATCCGGGACAGACCTACACTGAAGCTTTCTTT.